Sequencing of this T cell receptor beta chain was carried out in a study of shared clonotypes between healthy human individuals. General study points: Investigators collected only blood, and repertoires in tissues likely differ.

In its sample, this clone was seen once. Its antigen is currently unknown. TCRdb keeps only in-frame clones here, not all; method: immunoSEQ multiplex PCR. In the table there are about 690,000 clones, roughly 87% of which are singletons. The germline V gene has CDR1 SGHRS and CDR2 YFSETQ. This CDR3 spans 14 amino acids. The sample was memory CD8+ T cells from PBMCs. This sample's subset: CD45RO+ cells pooled with CCR7-negative TemRA cells. This TCR came from a man between 18 and 29 years old in good health. Some clones in this sample may be carry-over from other donors' samples. The chain employs TRBV5-1 and TRBJ2-5; tentatively, D is TRBD1 (8 bases). Gene TRBJ2-7 matches the end of the DNA better, so the J call may be wrong. The CDR3, as DNA: TGCGCCAGCAGCGCGGGGGACAGGCAATACGAGCAGTACTTC. It yields the protein CASSAGDRQYEQYF.